These 27 T cell receptor beta chains share one sample of origin, sequenced in a study of T cells expressing NK-cell markers (dated by TCRdb to the early 2020s). Receptor amplification or capture employed 5' RACE. The instrument was an Illumina HiSeq 2000. TCRdb reprocessed the reads, so every CDR3 protein sequence counts as one entry and DNA is not shown. This sample's table lists about 390,000 distinct CDR3 sequences. In total, the top ten clones hold 9.5% to 12% of the sample. Sequencing was performed on blood T cells: a sorted CD56 or NKG2C T cell subset, CD4+ or CD8+ T cells, or bulk PBMC T cells (not recorded which). These receptor sequences come from a woman aged 45-65 years in good health. Donor details come from another sample of the same person, matched by shared clones.

This chain joins TRBV7-6 and TRBJ1-5; TCRdb gives TRBD1 as the D gene, but with no DNA this cannot be confirmed. The CDR3 spans 13 residues. Germline-derived CDR1 and CDR2 are SGHVS and FNYEAQ. This CDR3 reads CASSRATDQPQHF.

The gene calls are TRBV4-2 and TRBJ2-1; TCRdb selects TRBD2, and the lack of DNA leaves this call unchecked. The CDR3 loop spans 17 amino acids. Germline lookup yields CDR1 LGHNA and CDR2 YNFKEQ. The CDR3 protein is CASSPPAASEAYNEQFF.

The CDR3 region is CASSQSLAASSYEQYF. This chain uses TRBV4-1 with TRBJ2-7; TCRdb's assignment of TRBD2 cannot be checked, as there is no DNA. The germline CDR1 and CDR2 sequences are MGHRA and YSYEKL. The CDR3 has 16 residues.

The chain combines TRBV13 with TRBJ2-3; TCRdb outputs TRBD2, but without DNA this stays unchecked. Germline values: CDR1 PRHDT, CDR2 FYEKMQ (reference sequence). There are 16 residues in the CDR3. CDR3 sequence: CASSLGGTSGSGTQYF.

The genes are TRBV29-1 and TRBJ2-1; TCRdb names TRBD2, which stays unverified in the absence of DNA. This CDR3 contains 12 residues. Germline CDR1 reads SQVTM; CDR2 reads ANQGSEA. The CDR3 is CSVELVLNEQFF.

This CDR3 is CASSQVPWVQAPPYNEQFF. The V gene is TRBV4-1, the J gene TRBJ2-1; TCRdb's D call, TRBD2, is unchecked because there is no DNA. The CDR3 runs to 19 residues. In germline, CDR1 is MGHRA, CDR2 YSYEKL.

The chain carries TRBV11-2 and TRBJ2-2; TCRdb names TRBD2, which stays unverified in the absence of DNA. The CDR3 runs to 17 residues. Per germline, CDR1 SGHAT and CDR2 FQNNGV. CDR3 residues: CASSLGASGRGTGELFF. The full variable domain, completed using reference TRBV11-2 and TRBJ2-2, is EAGVAQSPRYKIIEKRQSVAFWCNPISGHATLYWYQQILGQGPKLLIQFQNNGVVDDSQLPKDRFSAERLKGVDSTLKIQPAKLEDSAVYLCASSLGASGRGTGELFFGEGSRLTVL.

The chain employs TRBV20-1 and TRBJ1-1. The CDR3 has 13 residues. Per germline, CDR1 DFQATT and CDR2 SNEGSKA (reference sequence). CDR3 in amino acids: CSASRDLYTEAFF.

The CDR3 loop is CASSLAISLTSSQETQYF. The rearrangement uses TRBV12-3 or TRBV12-4 and TRBJ2-5; TCRdb outputs TRBD2, but without DNA this stays unchecked. CDR3 length equals 18 residues.

The V call is TRBV20-1, the J call TRBJ1-1; checking the TCRdb D call of TRBD1 is not possible without DNA. Germline CDR1 and CDR2: DFQATT and SNEGSKA (reference sequence). This CDR3 contains 12 residues. The chain's CDR3 is CSARASGGEAFF.

This rearrangement joins TRBV11-2 to TRBJ2-1; TCRdb selects TRBD2, and the lack of DNA leaves this call unchecked. The CDR3 is 17 amino acids. Per germline, CDR1 SGHAT and CDR2 FQNNGV. The CDR3: CASQLPPSTGRYNEQFF.

The V and J genes are TRBV9 and TRBJ2-5; TCRdb picks TRBD2, but there is no DNA to check that call. This CDR3 contains 16 residues. Germline CDR1 is SGDLS and CDR2 is YYNGEE. The CDR3 sequence is CASSVQSGRAEETQYF.

The chain combines TRBV7-2 with TRBJ2-1. CDR3 size: 14 residues. Germline V lookup: CDR1 SGHTA, CDR2 FQGNSA. CDR3 amino acids: CASSLGSAYNEQFF. Looking up the rest from reference TRBV7-2 and TRBJ2-1 gives the full variable domain: GAGVSQSPSNKVTEKGKDVELRCDPISGHTALYWYRQSLGQGLEFLIYFQGNSAPDKSGLPSDRFSAERTGGSVSTLTIQRTQQEDSAVYLCASSLGSAYNEQFFGPGTRLTVL.

The V gene is TRBV11-3, the J gene TRBJ2-3; the TCRdb D gene call, TRBD1, has no DNA to confirm it. Germline CDR1 reads SGHNT; CDR2 reads YENEEA. The CDR3 length is 16 residues. CDR3 in amino acids: CASSQGATLDTDTQYF.

The rearrangement joins TRBV7-2 to TRBJ2-1; the D gene TCRdb calls, TRBD1, cannot be checked with no DNA. The CDR3 spans 15 residues. Per the germline V gene, CDR1 is SGHTA and CDR2 is FQGNSA. CDR3 amino acids: CASSRRDREIPEQFF.

The chain carries TRBV7-9 and TRBJ1-4; no DNA is available, so the TRBD1 call from TCRdb remains unchecked. This CDR3 comprises 15 residues. Germline V CDR1 and CDR2: SEHNR, FQNEAQ (reference sequence). The CDR3 spells CASSPLRERGEKLFF.

The chain uses TRBV29-1 and TRBJ2-7; as DNA is missing, the TRBD1 call by TCRdb cannot be tested. The CDR3 covers 13 residues. Per the germline V gene, CDR1 is SQVTM and CDR2 is ANQGSEA. CDR3 residues: CSVESGGSYEQYF.

This chain connects TRBV4-1 to TRBJ2-7. Germline V lookup: CDR1 MGHRA, CDR2 YSYEKL. CDR3 size: 14 residues. The CDR3 sequence: CASSQSVGRYEQYF.

The chain has TRBV5-1 and TRBJ2-1; there is no DNA to check the TCRdb D call of TRBD1. Germline V lookup: CDR1 SGHRS, CDR2 YFSETQ. The CDR3 is made up of 20 amino acids. CDR3 sequence: CAKSSPGTDGDNSSYNEQFF. The entire variable domain, with the rest obtained from reference TRBV5-1 and TRBJ2-1, is as follows: KAGVTQTPRYLIKTRGQQVTLSCSPISGHRSVSWYQQTPGQGLQFLFEYFSETQRNKGNFPGRFSGRQFSNSRSEMNVSTLELGDSALYLCAKSSPGTDGDNSSYNEQFFGPGTRLTVL.

The chain uses TRBV10-3 and TRBJ2-1; the D call of TRBD2 rests on TCRdb alone, since no DNA is present to check it. The CDR3 has 16 residues. The V gene's germline CDR1 is ENHRY and CDR2 SYGVKD. The CDR3 reads CAISPSTSGRDNEQFF.

The rearrangement uses TRBV18 and TRBJ1-4. CDR3 length: 13 residues. Germline CDR1 is KGHSH and CDR2 is LQKENI. The CDR3 loop reads CASSSRRSEKLFF.

CDR3 sequence reads: CASSYSDRELQPQHF. The chain employs TRBV6-6 and TRBJ1-5; the TCRdb call, TRBD1, lacks DNA for checking. Per the germline V gene, CDR1 is MNHNY and CDR2 is SVGAGI (reference sequence). This CDR3 has 15 amino acids.

This chain uses TRBV6-1 with TRBJ2-7; absent DNA, TCRdb's TRBD1 call cannot be checked. The CDR3 length is 13 residues. The V gene's germline CDR1 is MNHNS and CDR2 SASEGT. CDR3: CASNLGQGLEQYF.

The chain employs TRBV12-3 or TRBV12-4 and TRBJ1-5; the D call of TRBD1 rests on TCRdb alone, since no DNA is present to check it. This CDR3 is built from 13 residues. CDR3 residues: CASAEGMGQPQHF.

V usage is TRBV4-1 and J usage is TRBJ2-5; with no DNA, the TCRdb D assignment of TRBD2 cannot be verified. The CDR3 totals 14 residues. Germline values: CDR1 MGHRA, CDR2 YSYEKL. This CDR3 reads CASSPGLYQETQYF.

The rearrangement links TRBV7-9 to TRBJ2-2; there is no DNA to check the TCRdb D call of TRBD2. This CDR3 is 16 amino acids long. CDR1 and CDR2 from the germline V gene are SEHNR and FQNEAQ (reference sequence). The CDR3 loop reads CASSFGGTLITGELFF.

The rearrangement uses TRBV20-1 and TRBJ1-2. CDR1 DFQATT and CDR2 SNEGSKA come from the germline V gene (reference sequence). CDR3 length: 14 residues. The CDR3 loop is CSARAVGTPYGYTF.